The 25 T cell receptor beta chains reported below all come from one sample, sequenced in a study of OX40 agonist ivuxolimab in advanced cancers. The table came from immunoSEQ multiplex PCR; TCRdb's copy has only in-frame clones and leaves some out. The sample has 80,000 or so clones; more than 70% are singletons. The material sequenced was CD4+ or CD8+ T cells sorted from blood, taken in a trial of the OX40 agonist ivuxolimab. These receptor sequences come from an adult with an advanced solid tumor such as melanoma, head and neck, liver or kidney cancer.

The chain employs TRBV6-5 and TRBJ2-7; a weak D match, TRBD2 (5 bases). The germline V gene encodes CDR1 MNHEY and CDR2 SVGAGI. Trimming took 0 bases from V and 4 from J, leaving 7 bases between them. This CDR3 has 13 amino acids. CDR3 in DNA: TGTGCCAGCAGTTACTCCACGGGGTACGAGCAGTACTTC. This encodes CASSYSTGYEQYF.

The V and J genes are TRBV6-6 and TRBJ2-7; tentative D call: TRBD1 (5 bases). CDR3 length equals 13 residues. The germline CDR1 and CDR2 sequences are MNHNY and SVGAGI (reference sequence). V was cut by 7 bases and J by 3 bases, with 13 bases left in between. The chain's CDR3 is CASMVDKYYEQYF. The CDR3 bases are TGTGCCAGCATGGTGGACAAGTACTACGAGCAGTACTTC.

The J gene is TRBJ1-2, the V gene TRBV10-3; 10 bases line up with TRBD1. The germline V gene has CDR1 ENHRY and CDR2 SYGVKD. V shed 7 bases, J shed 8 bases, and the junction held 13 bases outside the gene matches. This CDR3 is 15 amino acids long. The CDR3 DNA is TGTGCCATCATTGAAGACAGGGGGCGTCCCGGCGGCTACACCTTC. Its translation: CAIIEDRGRPGGYTF.

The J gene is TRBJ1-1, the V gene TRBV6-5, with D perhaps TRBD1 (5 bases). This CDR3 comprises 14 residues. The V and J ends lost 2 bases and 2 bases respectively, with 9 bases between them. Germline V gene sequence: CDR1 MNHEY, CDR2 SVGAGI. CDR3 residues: CASSYKQVNTEAFF. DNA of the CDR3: TGTGCCAGCAGTTACAAACAGGTTAACACTGAAGCTTTCTTT.

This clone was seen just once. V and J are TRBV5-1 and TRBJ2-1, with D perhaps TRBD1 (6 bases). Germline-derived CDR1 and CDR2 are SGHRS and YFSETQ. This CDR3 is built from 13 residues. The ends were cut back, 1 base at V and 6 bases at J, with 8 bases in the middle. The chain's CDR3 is CASSLTGPNEQFF. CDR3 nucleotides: TGCGCCAGCAGCTTGACAGGGCCCAATGAGCAGTTCTTC. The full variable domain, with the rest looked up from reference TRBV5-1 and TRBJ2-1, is KAGVTQTPRYLIKTRGQQVTLSCSPISGHRSVSWYQQTPGQGLQFLFEYFSETQRNKGNFPGRFSGRQFSNSRSEMNVSTLELGDSALYLCASSLTGPNEQFFGPGTRLTVL.

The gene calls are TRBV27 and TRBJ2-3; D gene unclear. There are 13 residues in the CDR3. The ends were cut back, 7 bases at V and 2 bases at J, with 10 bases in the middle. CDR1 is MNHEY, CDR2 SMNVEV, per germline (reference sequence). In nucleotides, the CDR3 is TGTGCCAGCAACCGGCGGTCCACAGATACGCAGTATTTT. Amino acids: CASNRRSTDTQYF.

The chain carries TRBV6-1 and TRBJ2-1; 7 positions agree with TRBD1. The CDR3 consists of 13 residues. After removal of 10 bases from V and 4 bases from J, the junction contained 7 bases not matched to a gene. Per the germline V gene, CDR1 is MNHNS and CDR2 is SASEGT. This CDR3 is CAIKGQLYNEQFF. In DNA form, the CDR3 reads TGTGCCATCAAGGGACAGCTGTACAATGAGCAGTTCTTC.

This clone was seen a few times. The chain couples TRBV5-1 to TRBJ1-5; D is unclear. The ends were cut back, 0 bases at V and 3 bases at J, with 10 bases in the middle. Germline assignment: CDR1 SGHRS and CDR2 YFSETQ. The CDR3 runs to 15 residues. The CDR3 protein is CASSLVSGYNQPQHF. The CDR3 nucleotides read TGCGCCAGCAGCTTGGTCTCAGGCTACAATCAGCCCCAGCATTTT.

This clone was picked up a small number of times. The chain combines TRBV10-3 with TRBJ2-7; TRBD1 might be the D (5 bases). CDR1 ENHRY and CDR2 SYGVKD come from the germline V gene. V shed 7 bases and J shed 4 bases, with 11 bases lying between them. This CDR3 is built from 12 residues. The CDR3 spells CAITDRLYEQYF. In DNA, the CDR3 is TGTGCCATCACAGACAGATTGTACGAGCAGTACTTC.

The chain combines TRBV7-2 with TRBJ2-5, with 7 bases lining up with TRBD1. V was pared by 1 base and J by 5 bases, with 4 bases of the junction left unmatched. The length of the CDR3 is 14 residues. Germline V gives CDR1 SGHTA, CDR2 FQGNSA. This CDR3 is CASSLEGAAETQYF. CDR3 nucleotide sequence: TGTGCCAGCAGCTTAGAGGGGGCGGCCGAGACCCAGTACTTC.

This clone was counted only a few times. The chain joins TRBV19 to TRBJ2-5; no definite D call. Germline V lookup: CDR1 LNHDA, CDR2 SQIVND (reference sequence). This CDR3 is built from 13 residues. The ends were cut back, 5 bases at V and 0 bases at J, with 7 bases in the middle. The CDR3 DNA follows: TGTGCCAGTAGTCCAGAATACCAAGAGACCCAGTACTTC. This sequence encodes CASSPEYQETQYF.

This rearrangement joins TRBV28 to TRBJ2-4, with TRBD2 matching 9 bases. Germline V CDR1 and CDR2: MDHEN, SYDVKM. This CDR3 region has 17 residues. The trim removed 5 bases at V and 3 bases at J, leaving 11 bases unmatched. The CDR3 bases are TGTGCCAGCAGTCCAGGACTAGCGCCGAACGTCAAAAACATTCAGTACTTC. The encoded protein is CASSPGLAPNVKNIQYF.

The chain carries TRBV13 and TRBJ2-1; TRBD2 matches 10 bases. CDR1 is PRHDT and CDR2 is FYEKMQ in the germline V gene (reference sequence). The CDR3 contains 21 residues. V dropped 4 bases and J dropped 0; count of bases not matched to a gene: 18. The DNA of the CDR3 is TGTGCCAGCAGCTCCGCAAACGTAGTCCTAGCGGGAGCATTCTCCTACAATGAGCAGTTCTTC. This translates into CASSSANVVLAGAFSYNEQFF.

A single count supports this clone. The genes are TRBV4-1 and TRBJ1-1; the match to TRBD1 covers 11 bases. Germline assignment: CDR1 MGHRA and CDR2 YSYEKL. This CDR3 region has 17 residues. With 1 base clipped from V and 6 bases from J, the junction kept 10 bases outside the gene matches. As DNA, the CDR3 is TGCGCCAGCAGCCAAGGAGGACAGGGGGCGGGAGGTTCTGAAGCTTTCTTT. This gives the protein CASSQGGQGAGGSEAFF.

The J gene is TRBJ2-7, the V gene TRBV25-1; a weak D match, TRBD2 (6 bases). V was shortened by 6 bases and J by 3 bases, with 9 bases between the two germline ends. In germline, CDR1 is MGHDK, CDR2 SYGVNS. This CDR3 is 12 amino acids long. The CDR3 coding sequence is TGTGCCAGCAGAGGAGGGAGCTACGAGCAGTACTTC. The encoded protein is CASRGGSYEQYF.

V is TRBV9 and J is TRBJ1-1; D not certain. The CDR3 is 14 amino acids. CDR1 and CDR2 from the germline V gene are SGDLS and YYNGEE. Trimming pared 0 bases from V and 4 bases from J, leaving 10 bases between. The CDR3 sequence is CASSVDGPVTEAFF. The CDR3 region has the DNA TGTGCCAGCAGCGTAGATGGGCCGGTCACTGAAGCTTTCTTT. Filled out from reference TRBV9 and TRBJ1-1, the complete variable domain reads DSGVTQTPKHLITATGQRVTLRCSPRSGDLSVYWYQQSLDQGLQFLIQYYNGEERAKGNILERFSAQQFPDLHSELNLSSLELGDSALYFCASSVDGPVTEAFFGQGTRLTVV.

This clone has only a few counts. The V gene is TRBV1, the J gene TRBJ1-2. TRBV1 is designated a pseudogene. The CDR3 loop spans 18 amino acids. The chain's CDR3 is CTSSQSPPIRRPHAGYTF. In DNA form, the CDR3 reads TGCACCAGCAGCCAATCTCCCCCAATACGGAGGCCCCATGCGGGCTACACCTTC.

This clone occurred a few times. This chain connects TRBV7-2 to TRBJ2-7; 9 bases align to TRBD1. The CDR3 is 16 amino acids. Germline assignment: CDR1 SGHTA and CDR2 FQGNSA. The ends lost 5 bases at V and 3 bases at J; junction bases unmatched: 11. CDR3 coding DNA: TGTGCCAGCAGCCTGACCTTAGGGACAGGGAACTACGAGCAGTACTTC. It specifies CASSLTLGTGNYEQYF.

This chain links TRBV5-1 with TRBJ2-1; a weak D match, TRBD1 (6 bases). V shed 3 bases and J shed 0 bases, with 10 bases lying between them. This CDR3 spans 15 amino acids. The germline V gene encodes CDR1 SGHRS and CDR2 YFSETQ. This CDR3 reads CASSYQGSSYNEQFF. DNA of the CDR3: TGCGCCAGCAGCTACCAGGGGAGCTCCTACAATGAGCAGTTCTTC.

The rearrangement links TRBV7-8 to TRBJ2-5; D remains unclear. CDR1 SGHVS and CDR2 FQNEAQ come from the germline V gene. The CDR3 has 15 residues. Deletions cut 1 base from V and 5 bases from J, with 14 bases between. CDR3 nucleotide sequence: TGTGCCAGCAGCTTAGATTTGGGGTCAGAGGAGACCCAGTACTTC. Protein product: CASSLDLGSEETQYF.

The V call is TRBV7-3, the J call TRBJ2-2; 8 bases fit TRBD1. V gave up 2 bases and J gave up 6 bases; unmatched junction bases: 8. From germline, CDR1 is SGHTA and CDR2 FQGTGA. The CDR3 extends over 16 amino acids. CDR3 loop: CASSLGQGGSAGELFF. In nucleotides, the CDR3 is TGTGCCAGCAGCTTAGGACAGGGTGGGAGCGCCGGGGAGCTGTTTTTT.

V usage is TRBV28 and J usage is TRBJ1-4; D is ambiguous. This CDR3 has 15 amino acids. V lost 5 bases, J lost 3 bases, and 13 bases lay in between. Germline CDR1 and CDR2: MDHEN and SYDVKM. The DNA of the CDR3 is TGTGCCAGCAGTGGTTCCGGGAAGGCTAATGAAAAACTGTTTTTT. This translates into CASSGSGKANEKLFF.

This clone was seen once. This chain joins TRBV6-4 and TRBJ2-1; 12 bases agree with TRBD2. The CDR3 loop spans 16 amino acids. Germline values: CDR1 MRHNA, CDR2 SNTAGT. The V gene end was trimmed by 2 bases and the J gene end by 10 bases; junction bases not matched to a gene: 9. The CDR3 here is CASSDPLAGGPQEQFF. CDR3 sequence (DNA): TGTGCCAGCAGTGACCCGCTAGCGGGAGGGCCTCAAGAGCAGTTCTTC.

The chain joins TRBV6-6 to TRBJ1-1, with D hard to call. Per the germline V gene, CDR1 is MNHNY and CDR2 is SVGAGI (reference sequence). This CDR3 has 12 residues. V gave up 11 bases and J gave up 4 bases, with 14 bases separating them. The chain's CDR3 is CAAGVRSTEAFF. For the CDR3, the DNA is TGTGCCGCCGGGGTGCGAAGCACTGAAGCTTTCTTT.

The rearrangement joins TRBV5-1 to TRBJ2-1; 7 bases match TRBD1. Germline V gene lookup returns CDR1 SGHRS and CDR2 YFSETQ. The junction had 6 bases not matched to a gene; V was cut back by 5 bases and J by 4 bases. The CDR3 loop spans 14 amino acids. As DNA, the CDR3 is TGCGCCAGCAGTGAAGGGGGCGGGTACAATGAGCAGTTCTTC. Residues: CASSEGGGYNEQFF.